The rows below give T cell receptor beta chains drawn from one sample of a study of PD-L1 blockade in urothelial cancer. TCRdb keeps only in-frame clones here, not all; method: immunoSEQ multiplex PCR. Of some 50,000 clones in the sample, around nine tenths were seen once. The specimen was PBMCs, collected around atezolizumab (anti-PD-L1) treatment. These receptor sequences come from a woman aged 55-69 years with urothelial cancer. Both conserved end residues are part of each CDR3. The D gene is left open where the match is weak. Size is stated for part of the rows, as once, few or many counts, or as a class when the clone is expanded.

V gene: TRBV18; clone size: -; D gene: -; J gene: TRBJ2-7; CDR3 protein: CASSRASGNGEQYF; CDR3 DNA: TGTGCCAGCTCGCGGGCCTCGGGGAATGGCGAGCAGTACTTC
V gene: TRBV5-6; clone size: -; D gene: -; J gene: TRBJ2-3; CDR3 protein: CASSLEYMTDTQYF; CDR3 DNA: TGTGCCAGCAGCTTGGAATATATGACAGATACGCAGTATTTT
V gene: TRBV5-4; clone size: -; D gene: TRBD2; J gene: TRBJ2-3; CDR3 protein: CASSTRLAGTSTDTQYF; CDR3 DNA: TGTGCCAGCAGCACTAGACTAGCGGGGACTAGCACAGATACGCAGTATTTT
V gene: TRBV28; clone size: -; D gene: -; J gene: TRBJ1-1; CDR3 protein: CASRLRYGNTEAFF; CDR3 DNA: TGTGCCAGCAGGTTGCGGTATGGGAACACTGAAGCTTTCTTT
V gene: TRBV18; clone size: -; D gene: TRBD1; J gene: TRBJ2-3; CDR3 protein: CASSPRDSLFTQYF; CDR3 DNA: TGTGCCAGCTCACCGAGGGACAGCCTCTTTACGCAGTATTTT
V gene: TRBV2; clone size: -; D gene: -; J gene: TRBJ1-4; CDR3 protein: CASSEIAGVVEKLFF; CDR3 DNA: TGTGCCAGCAGTGAAATCGCAGGGGTCGTTGAAAAACTGTTTTTT
V gene: TRBV27; clone size: -; D gene: -; J gene: TRBJ2-1; CDR3 protein: CASSSHVLSYNEQFF; CDR3 DNA: TGTGCCAGCAGTTCCCATGTACTCTCCTACAATGAGCAGTTCTTC
V gene: TRBV7-6; clone size: -; D gene: TRBD2; J gene: TRBJ2-1; CDR3 protein: CASSLLGTSTHEQFF; CDR3 DNA: TGTGCCAGCAGCTTATTAGGGACTAGCACCCATGAGCAGTTCTTC
V gene: TRBV7-2; clone size: -; D gene: TRBD1; J gene: TRBJ1-2; CDR3 protein: CASSFQGADGYTF; CDR3 DNA: TGTGCCAGCAGCTTTCAGGGGGCGGATGGCTACACCTTC
V gene: TRBV4-2; clone size: few; D gene: -; J gene: TRBJ1-2; CDR3 protein: CASSQDQAGNYGYTF; CDR3 DNA: TGTGCCAGCAGCCAAGATCAGGCAGGGAACTATGGCTACACCTTC
V gene: TRBV5-1; clone size: -; D gene: -; J gene: TRBJ1-1; CDR3 protein: CASSLQGSGTEAFF; CDR3 DNA: TGCGCCAGCAGCCTACAGGGTTCGGGAACTGAAGCTTTCTTT
V gene: TRBV4-1; clone size: -; D gene: TRBD2; J gene: TRBJ2-1; CDR3 protein: CASSQITSGNEQFF; CDR3 DNA: TGCGCCAGCAGCCAAATTACTAGCGGCAATGAGCAGTTCTTC
V gene: TRBV19; clone size: -; D gene: -; J gene: TRBJ1-3; CDR3 protein: CASSPAGNTIYF; CDR3 DNA: TGTGCCAGCAGCCCTGCGGGGAACACCATATATTTT
V gene: TRBV28; clone size: -; D gene: TRBD2; J gene: TRBJ2-1; CDR3 protein: CASRLFASGRAYNEQFF; CDR3 DNA: TGTGCCAGCAGGTTATTTGCTAGCGGGAGGGCCTACAATGAGCAGTTCTTC
V gene: TRBV15; clone size: -; D gene: -; J gene: TRBJ1-1; CDR3 protein: CATSRDSGNTEAFF; CDR3 DNA: TGTGCCACCAGCAGAGATAGCGGGAACACTGAAGCTTTCTTT
V gene: TRBV5-1; clone size: -; D gene: -; J gene: TRBJ2-2; CDR3 protein: CASSSSVPNTGELFF; CDR3 DNA: TGCGCCAGCAGCTCTAGCGTTCCGAACACCGGGGAGCTGTTTTTT
V gene: TRBV5-4; clone size: once; D gene: -; J gene: TRBJ2-3; CDR3 protein: CASSLAGAPPDTQYF; CDR3 DNA: TGTGCCAGCAGCTTGGCGGGAGCCCCCCCAGATACGCAGTATTTT
V gene: TRBV6-5; clone size: -; D gene: -; J gene: TRBJ1-1; CDR3 protein: CASSLGGFMNTEAFF; CDR3 DNA: TGTGCCAGCAGTCTGGGGGGGTTCATGAACACTGAAGCTTTCTTT
V gene: TRBV27; clone size: -; D gene: -; J gene: TRBJ2-3; CDR3 protein: CASRTFSTDTQYF; CDR3 DNA: TGTGCCAGCCGGACTTTTTCAACAGATACGCAGTATTTT
V gene: TRBV2; clone size: -; D gene: TRBD1; J gene: TRBJ1-1; CDR3 protein: CASLKDRAEAEAFF; CDR3 DNA: TGTGCCAGTCTTAAAGACAGGGCAGAGGCTGAAGCTTTCTTT
V gene: TRBV5-1; clone size: once; D gene: TRBD1; J gene: TRBJ2-1; CDR3 protein: CASKIQGASYNEQFF; CDR3 DNA: TGCGCCAGCAAAATACAGGGGGCCTCCTACAATGAGCAGTTCTTC
V gene: TRBV19; clone size: -; D gene: -; J gene: TRBJ2-7; CDR3 protein: CASSIRATGRDEQYF; CDR3 DNA: TGTGCCAGTAGTATAAGGGCCACAGGGAGGGACGAGCAGTACTTC
V gene: TRBV29-1; clone size: -; D gene: TRBD1; J gene: TRBJ2-1; CDR3 protein: CSVGGQGRTYNEQFF; CDR3 DNA: TGCAGCGTGGGAGGACAGGGGAGAACCTACAATGAGCAGTTCTTC
V gene: TRBV11-2; clone size: -; D gene: TRBD1; J gene: TRBJ1-6; CDR3 protein: CASSSPRDRNSPLHF; CDR3 DNA: TGTGCCAGCAGCTCTCCCCGGGACAGGAATTCACCCCTCCACTTT
V gene: TRBV10-3; clone size: few; D gene: -; J gene: TRBJ2-2; CDR3 protein: CAATRGGTGELFF; CDR3 DNA: TGTGCCGCCACGAGGGGGGGCACCGGGGAGCTGTTTTTT
V gene: TRBV5-1; clone size: -; D gene: TRBD1; J gene: TRBJ2-7; CDR3 protein: CASSLDRGLAEQYF; CDR3 DNA: TGCGCCAGCAGCTTGGACAGGGGTCTGGCCGAGCAGTACTTC
V gene: TRBV2; clone size: -; D gene: TRBD2; J gene: TRBJ2-7; CDR3 protein: CANMAGLAGENYEQYF; CDR3 DNA: TGTGCCAACATGGCCGGGCTAGCGGGAGAGAACTACGAGCAGTACTTC
V gene: TRBV7-3; clone size: -; D gene: TRBD2; J gene: TRBJ2-1; CDR3 protein: CASSLTSRGGAYNEQFF; CDR3 DNA: TGTGCCAGCAGCTTAACTTCCCGGGGAGGGGCCTACAATGAGCAGTTCTTC
V gene: TRBV9; clone size: -; D gene: -; J gene: TRBJ2-1; CDR3 protein: CASSVTILGGDEQFF; CDR3 DNA: TGTGCCAGCAGCGTAACGATACTAGGGGGGGATGAGCAGTTCTTC
V gene: TRBV7-7; clone size: -; D gene: -; J gene: TRBJ2-2; CDR3 protein: CASSFAENTGELFF; CDR3 DNA: TGTGCCAGCAGCTTTGCAGAGAACACCGGGGAGCTGTTTTTT
V gene: TRBV5-4; clone size: -; D gene: -; J gene: TRBJ1-4; CDR3 protein: CASSLASGGRGEKLFF; CDR3 DNA: TGTGCCAGCAGCTTGGCGTCAGGAGGGAGGGGTGAAAAACTGTTTTTT
V gene: TRBV15; clone size: -; D gene: -; J gene: TRBJ2-3; CDR3 protein: CATSIGLADTQYF; CDR3 DNA: TGTGCCACCAGCATCGGGCTAGCGGATACGCAGTATTTT
V gene: TRBV7-2; clone size: -; D gene: -; J gene: TRBJ2-5; CDR3 protein: CASSLLLGGRETQYF; CDR3 DNA: TGTGCCAGCAGCCTGTTGTTGGGGGGGCGAGAGACCCAGTACTTC
V gene: TRBV7-2; clone size: once; D gene: -; J gene: TRBJ2-3; CDR3 protein: CASSLDASPSGTQYF; CDR3 DNA: TGTGCCAGCAGCTTAGACGCCTCGCCTTCAGGGACGCAGTATTTT
V gene: TRBV5-4; clone size: -; D gene: TRBD2; J gene: TRBJ2-5; CDR3 protein: CASSSEGAGETQYF; CDR3 DNA: TGTGCCAGCAGCTCAGAGGGAGCGGGGGAGACCCAGTACTTC
V gene: TRBV15; clone size: -; D gene: -; J gene: TRBJ2-7; CDR3 protein: CATSLQAWGPLTTLGYEQYF; CDR3 DNA: TGTGCCACCAGCCTACAGGCTTGGGGGCCGCTGACTACCCTAGGGTACGAGCAGTACTTC
V gene: TRBV6-6; clone size: -; D gene: TRBD1; J gene: TRBJ1-1; CDR3 protein: CASSYSGTDTEAFF; CDR3 DNA: TGTGCCAGCAGTTACTCGGGGACAGACACTGAAGCTTTCTTT
V gene: TRBV7-2; clone size: -; D gene: TRBD2; J gene: TRBJ2-3; CDR3 protein: CASSPGLGGSDTQYF; CDR3 DNA: TGTGCCAGCAGCCCGGGACTAGGGGGTTCAGATACGCAGTATTTT
V gene: TRBV9; clone size: -; D gene: TRBD1; J gene: TRBJ2-1; CDR3 protein: CASSVGTGTFNGPYNEQFF; CDR3 DNA: TGTGCCAGCAGCGTCGGGACAGGGACCTTTAACGGGCCTTACAATGAGCAGTTCTTC
V gene: TRBV5-1; clone size: few; D gene: -; J gene: TRBJ2-2; CDR3 protein: CASSLVASRGGELFF; CDR3 DNA: TGCGCCAGCAGCTTGGTGGCTAGTCGGGGCGGGGAGCTGTTTTTT
V gene: TRBV28; clone size: -; D gene: -; J gene: TRBJ1-5; CDR3 protein: CASIKGNQPQHF; CDR3 DNA: TGTGCCAGCATTAAGGGGAATCAGCCCCAGCATTTT
V gene: TRBV28; clone size: -; D gene: -; J gene: TRBJ1-1; CDR3 protein: CASSFKRNTEAFF; CDR3 DNA: TGTGCCAGCAGTTTTAAGAGGAACACTGAAGCTTTCTTT
V gene: TRBV10-1; clone size: -; D gene: -; J gene: TRBJ1-1; CDR3 protein: CASRTRSRAQDTEAFF; CDR3 DNA: TGCGCCAGCAGAACCCGATCGAGGGCGCAGGACACTGAAGCTTTCTTT
V gene: TRBV5-4; clone size: few; D gene: TRBD2; J gene: TRBJ2-7; CDR3 protein: CASSLRGGRDEQYF; CDR3 DNA: TGTGCCAGCAGCTTAAGGGGAGGGAGGGACGAGCAGTACTTC
V gene: TRBV5-1; clone size: -; D gene: -; J gene: TRBJ1-3; CDR3 protein: CASSPQGSGNTIYF; CDR3 DNA: TGCGCCAGCAGCCCACAGGGATCTGGAAACACCATATATTTT
V gene: TRBV18; clone size: few; D gene: -; J gene: TRBJ1-1; CDR3 protein: CASSADTSTEAFF; CDR3 DNA: TGTGCCAGCTCAGCGGACACCAGTACTGAAGCTTTCTTT
V gene: TRBV5-4; clone size: -; D gene: TRBD2; J gene: TRBJ2-1; CDR3 protein: CASSLLGLAAYNEQFF; CDR3 DNA: TGTGCCAGCAGCTTGTTGGGACTAGCGGCTTACAATGAGCAGTTCTTC
V gene: TRBV27; clone size: -; D gene: -; J gene: TRBJ2-7; CDR3 protein: CASSLSFATAYEQYF; CDR3 DNA: TGTGCCAGCAGTTTATCGTTCGCGACAGCCTACGAGCAGTACTTC
V gene: TRBV18; clone size: -; D gene: -; J gene: TRBJ1-3; CDR3 protein: CASSPIMRADSGNTIYF; CDR3 DNA: TGTGCCAGCTCACCCATTATGAGGGCGGACTCTGGAAACACCATATATTTT
V gene: TRBV2; clone size: -; D gene: TRBD2; J gene: TRBJ2-1; CDR3 protein: CASSVDSGAYNEQFF; CDR3 DNA: TGTGCCAGCAGTGTGGATAGCGGGGCCTACAATGAGCAGTTCTTC
V gene: TRBV29-1; clone size: -; D gene: -; J gene: TRBJ2-2; CDR3 protein: CSVVGGRTKNTGELFF; CDR3 DNA: TGCAGCGTTGTTGGAGGCAGGACCAAGAACACCGGGGAGCTGTTTTTT
V gene: TRBV19; clone size: -; D gene: TRBD1; J gene: TRBJ1-2; CDR3 protein: CASLPGTGIYGYTF; CDR3 DNA: TGTGCCAGCCTCCCCGGGACAGGGATCTATGGCTACACCTTC
V gene: TRBV7-2; clone size: once; D gene: -; J gene: TRBJ2-3; CDR3 protein: CASSPTRKGTDTQYF; CDR3 DNA: TGTGCCAGCAGCCCCACCAGGAAGGGCACAGATACGCAGTATTTT
V gene: TRBV5-4; clone size: -; D gene: TRBD1; J gene: TRBJ1-2; CDR3 protein: CASSSLDRGLYTF; CDR3 DNA: TGTGCCAGCAGCTCACTGGACAGGGGGCTGTACACCTTC
V gene: TRBV20-1; clone size: few; D gene: -; J gene: TRBJ1-1; CDR3 protein: CSAVGVEAFF; CDR3 DNA: TGCAGTGCTGTTGGAGTTGAAGCTTTCTTT
V gene: TRBV27; clone size: -; D gene: TRBD1; J gene: TRBJ1-5; CDR3 protein: CASAPDRGRGYSNQPQHF; CDR3 DNA: TGTGCCAGCGCTCCGGACAGGGGGCGAGGATATAGCAATCAGCCCCAGCATTTT
V gene: TRBV19; clone size: -; D gene: TRBD2; J gene: TRBJ2-1; CDR3 protein: CASSKERGAYNEQFF; CDR3 DNA: TGTGCCAGTAGTAAGGAGCGGGGGGCTTACAATGAGCAGTTCTTC
V gene: TRBV7-8; clone size: -; D gene: -; J gene: TRBJ1-5; CDR3 protein: CASSRLGGGQPQHF; CDR3 DNA: TGTGCCAGCAGCAGGCTGGGGGGAGGACAGCCCCAGCATTTT
V gene: TRBV11-2; clone size: -; D gene: -; J gene: TRBJ2-3; CDR3 protein: CASSLRGAYTDTQYF; CDR3 DNA: TGTGCCAGCAGCTTACGGGGGGCTTACACAGATACGCAGTATTTT
V gene: TRBV11-1; clone size: -; D gene: TRBD1; J gene: TRBJ2-7; CDR3 protein: CASSLGQGLRYEQYF; CDR3 DNA: TGTGCCAGCAGCTTAGGACAGGGGTTACGGTACGAGCAGTACTTC